This T cell receptor beta chain is drawn from a study of cytomegalovirus exposure and HLA in healthy donors. Findings and limits, study-wide: A later analysis found that most CMV-associated TCR beta chains appeared HLA-restricted. Reported findings show TCR beta sequences accurately forecast HLA-A and HLA-B alleles in most subjects. Many donors carried some public TCRs, although rarity characterized most TCR sequences.

This clone showed up just a few times. Its antigen is still unknown. PCR involved 60 Vbeta and 13 Jbeta primers. Using immunoSEQ multiplex PCR, the repertoire was profiled, and TCRdb retains in-frame clones only, with some absent. Of about 130,000 clones detected, roughly a tenth appear once; the ten largest clones hold 4% to 5%. Trimming stripped 3 bases from V and 1 base from J, with 10 bases between. The germline V gene encodes CDR1 SNHLY and CDR2 FYNNEI. CDR3 size: 15 residues. The source material was PBMCs. The V call is TRBV2, the J call TRBJ1-5; no firm D call. This TCR was sampled from a woman in her late teens or twenties in good health and CMV-seropositive. CDR3 nucleotide sequence: TGTGCCAGCAGTGACAGCGTTCGAAGCAATCAGCCCCAGCATTTT. The encoded protein is CASSDSVRSNQPQHF.